The 14 T cell receptor beta chains below all came from one sample that was sequenced in a study of cytomegalovirus exposure and HLA in healthy donors. With 60 Vbeta and 13 Jbeta primers, the PCR was carried out. Data came from immunoSEQ multiplex PCR; TCRdb stores just in-frame clones and leaves some out. The data show 180,000 or so clones, with roughly 77% seen just once and around 7.7% held by the top ten. Sequencing used PBMCs. Receptor source: a woman aged 40 to 49 in good health and CMV-seropositive.

V is TRBV2 and J is TRBJ1-2, with D unresolved. CDR3 length: 12 residues. Trimming took off 3 bases at V and 6 bases at J, with 8 bases between the two ends. Germline V gene lookup returns CDR1 SNHLY and CDR2 FYNNEI. The CDR3 region is CASSEVGNGYTF. The DNA for the CDR3 is TGTGCCAGCAGTGAGGTCGGGAATGGCTACACCTTC.

This clone was observed a single time. This chain connects TRBV30 to TRBJ1-5; D perhaps matches TRBD1 (5 bases). The CDR3 contains 13 residues. The V end was cut by 1 base, the J end by 4 bases, with 8 bases between. Germline-derived CDR1 and CDR2 are GTSNPN and SVGIG (reference sequence). The CDR3 sequence: CAWSGQNNQPQHF. The CDR3 DNA reads as TGTGCCTGGAGTGGACAGAATAATCAGCCCCAGCATTTT.

The genes are TRBV9 and TRBJ2-7; D may be TRBD1 (5 bases). This CDR3 comprises 13 residues. V lost 3 bases to trimming and J lost 7 bases, with 14 bases between them. Per germline, CDR1 SGDLS and CDR2 YYNGEE. The CDR3 DNA reads as TGTGCCAGCAGCGGTTCTAGGGGCTGGGAGCAGTACTTC. This encodes CASSGSRGWEQYF.

The chain uses TRBV6-5 and TRBJ1-1, with 7 bases aligning to TRBD1. The CDR3 is 14 residues long. After removal of 5 bases from V and 7 bases from J, the junction contained 10 bases not matched to a gene. Germline CDR1 MNHEY, CDR2 SVGAGI. CDR3 sequence (DNA): TGTGCCAGCAGTGACGGGACAGAGAGAAATGAAGCTTTCTTT. It codes for CASSDGTERNEAFF.

The chain uses TRBV5-1 and TRBJ1-1; 11 nucleotides match TRBD1. The germline gives CDR1 SGHRS, CDR2 YFSETQ. With 4 bases clipped from V and 4 bases from J, the junction kept 3 bases outside the gene matches. CDR3 length equals 14 residues. CDR3 sequence reads: CASSTGTGGTEAFF. Here the CDR3 DNA reads TGCGCCAGCAGCACCGGGACAGGGGGCACTGAAGCTTTCTTT.

This clone appeared a single time. The gene calls are TRBV6-6 and TRBJ1-2; D is perhaps TRBD1 (6 bases). The CDR3 extends over 13 amino acids. Germline CDR1 MNHNY, CDR2 SVGAGI (reference sequence). Trimming stripped 0 bases from V and 8 bases from J, with 10 bases between. CDR3 region: CASSYSQGQGYTF. CDR3 sequence (DNA): TGTGCCAGCAGTTACTCGCAGGGACAAGGCTACACCTTC.

This chain links TRBV9 with TRBJ2-3; 11 positions agree with TRBD2. Germline assignment: CDR1 SGDLS and CDR2 YYNGEE. The junction had 5 bases not matched to a gene; V was cut back by 2 bases and J by 3 bases. The CDR3 has 16 amino acids. Here the CDR3 reads CASSVTSGMMTDTQYF. The DNA of the CDR3 is TGTGCCAGCAGCGTGACTAGCGGGATGATGACAGATACGCAGTATTTT.

The chain combines TRBV18 with TRBJ1-2; no clear D gene. V was trimmed by 3 bases and J by 1 base, leaving 6 bases between them. CDR1 is KGHSH, CDR2 LQKENI, per germline. CDR3 length: 13 amino acids. CDR3 coding DNA: TGTGCCAGCTCACCGGCGGATAACTATGGCTACACCTTC. Its protein product is CASSPADNYGYTF.

The J gene is TRBJ2-7, the V gene TRBV27, with 10 bases fitting TRBD2. CDR3 size: 15 residues. From germline, CDR1 is MNHEY and CDR2 SMNVEV (reference sequence). J was trimmed by 2 bases and V by 5 bases; bases with no gene match: 6. CDR3 in DNA: TGTGCCAGCAGTCCCAGGACTAGCGGAGCCTACGAGCAGTACTTC. Translated: CASSPRTSGAYEQYF.

V usage is TRBV28 and J usage is TRBJ2-7, with 9 bases aligning to TRBD2. Trimming at V came to 3 bases and at J to 0 bases, leaving 6 bases not matched to a gene. CDR1 is MDHEN, CDR2 SYDVKM, per germline. The CDR3 extends over 16 amino acids. Here the CDR3 DNA reads TGTGCCAGCAGTTTCTCTTCTAGCGGGACCTCCTACGAGCAGTACTTC. Protein: CASSFSSSGTSYEQYF.

In this sample, this clone turned up a few times. The chain links TRBV11-3 to TRBJ2-1, with 9 nucleotides matching TRBD2. V lost 5 bases to trimming and J lost 1 base; unmatched junction nucleotides: 3. The CDR3 runs 15 residues. The V gene's germline CDR1 is SGHNT and CDR2 YENEEA. In DNA form, the CDR3 reads TGTGCCAGCAGCCCTCTAGCGGGATCCTACAATGAGCAGTTCTTC. Translated, it gives CASSPLAGSYNEQFF. Full variable domain (outside the CDR3, taken from reference TRBV11-3 and TRBJ2-1): EAGVVQSPRYKIIEKKQPVAFWCNPISGHNTLYWYLQNLGQGPELLIRYENEEAVDDSQLPKDRFSAERLKGVDSTLKIQPAELGDSAVYLCASSPLAGSYNEQFFGPGTRLTVL.

The V call is TRBV25-1, the J call TRBJ2-5; 9 bases match TRBD2. CDR3 size: 16 residues. Germline CDR1 is MGHDK and CDR2 is SYGVNS. The V gene end was trimmed by 4 bases and the J gene end by 4 bases; junction bases not matched to a gene: 10. The chain's CDR3 is CASSALAGTFLETQYF. CDR3 bases: TGTGCCAGCAGTGCCCTAGCGGGAACCTTTCTAGAGACCCAGTACTTC.

The chain couples TRBV5-1 to TRBJ2-3; TRBD2 matches at 8 bases. V was pared by 8 bases and J by 2 bases, with 7 bases of the junction left unmatched. The germline CDR1 and CDR2 sequences are SGHRS and YFSETQ. This CDR3 is 14 amino acids long. The DNA for the CDR3 is TGCGCCAGTCGACGGGAGGGGTTCACAGATACGCAGTATTTT. Translated, it gives CASRREGFTDTQYF.

V is TRBV7-9 and J is TRBJ2-7; D might be TRBD2 (5 bases). V gave up 3 bases and J gave up 5 bases, with 11 bases separating them. This CDR3 contains 13 residues. The germline gives CDR1 SEHNR, CDR2 FQNEAQ (reference sequence). The CDR3 DNA reads TGTGCCAGCAGCTTCCGTGACGGGGACGAGCAGTACTTC. Translating gives CASSFRDGDEQYF.